The subject of this entry is one TCR beta chain. The antigen is undetermined. The sample originates from a study of CD4 T cells in relation to SARS-CoV-2 and coronaviruses. The method was immunoSEQ multiplex PCR; TCRdb's version includes in-frame clones alone and lacks a portion of them. This table has tens of thousands of clones, less than 85% appearing once. Before the COVID-19 pandemic, during about 2011-2019, CD4+ T cells were taken from unexposed donors. The cells were cultured for about ten days before CD4+ T cells were isolated. V lost 0 bases and J lost 5; bases outside the gene matches: 3. CDR1 is MGHDK and CDR2 is SYGVNS in the germline V gene. CDR3 size: 14 residues.

The sequenced sample was CD4+ T cells from PBMCs, cultured in vitro. This sequence was found in a human donor in good health. The chain couples TRBV25-1 to TRBJ2-5; TRBD2 matches 7 bases. As DNA, the CDR3 is TGTGCCAGCAGTGAATATGGGGGAGGGGAGACCCAGTACTTC. Translating it yields CASSEYGGGETQYF.